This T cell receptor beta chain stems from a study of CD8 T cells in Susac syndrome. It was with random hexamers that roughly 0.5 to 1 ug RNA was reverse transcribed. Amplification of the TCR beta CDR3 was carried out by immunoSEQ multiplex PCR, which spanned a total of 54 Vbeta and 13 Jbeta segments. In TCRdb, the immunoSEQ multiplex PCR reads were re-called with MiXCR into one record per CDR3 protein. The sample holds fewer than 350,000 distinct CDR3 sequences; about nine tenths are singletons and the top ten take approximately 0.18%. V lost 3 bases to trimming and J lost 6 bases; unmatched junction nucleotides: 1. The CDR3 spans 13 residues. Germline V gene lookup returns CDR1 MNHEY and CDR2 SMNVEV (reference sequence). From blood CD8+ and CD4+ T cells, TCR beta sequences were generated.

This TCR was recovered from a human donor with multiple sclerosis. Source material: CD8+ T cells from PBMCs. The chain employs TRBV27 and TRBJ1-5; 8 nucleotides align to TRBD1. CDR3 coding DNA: TGTGCCAGCAGTTTGACAGGGGCTCAGCCCCAGCATTTT. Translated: CASSLTGAQPQHF.